This entry describes one T cell receptor beta chain. Antigen specificity is unknown. These data belong to a study of OX40 agonist ivuxolimab in advanced cancers. Study context: Every 2 weeks, ivuxolimab was infused into the patients intravenously at between 0.01 and 10 mg/kg. Findings and caveats of the study: Low normalized T-cell clonal expansion was also seen in some nonresponders.

Clones were sequenced by immunoSEQ multiplex PCR, and TCRdb holds only the in-frame ones, with some missing. The table records 50,000 to 75,000 clones, 82% of them present only once. V lost 7 bases, J lost 4 bases, and 12 bases lay in between. This CDR3 spans 13 amino acids. CDR1 is SGDLS and CDR2 is YYNGEE in the germline V gene. The material was CD4+ or CD8+ T cells sorted from blood, obtained in a trial of the OX40 agonist ivuxolimab. The receptor was derived from an adult with an advanced solid tumor such as melanoma, head and neck, liver or kidney cancer. The rearrangement joins TRBV9 to TRBJ2-1; the D gene is possibly TRBD2 (5 bases). CDR3 nucleotide sequence: TGTGCCAGCGCGGTGGGAGAATACAATGAGCAGTTCTTC. It codes for CASAVGEYNEQFF.